These 20 T cell receptor beta chains share one sample of origin, sequenced in a study of human CD8 memory T cell subsets. Researchers made TCR beta libraries via UMI-labeled 5' RACE. TCRdb processed the 5' RACE reads again and assigns one entry to each CDR3 protein, with no DNA. The sample features 15,000 or so distinct CDR3 sequences, with 5% to 6.5% in its top ten. Specimen: CD8+ stem-like memory T cells (TSCM and TCM) sorted from PBMCs. Documented subset: stem-like memory CD8 T cells (TSTEM), CCR7+ PD-1- TIGIT-. These receptors came from a human donor in good health.

The chain joins TRBV6-1 to TRBJ2-7; the TCRdb call, TRBD2, lacks DNA for checking. The length of the CDR3 is 16 residues. Germline CDR1 and CDR2: MNHNS and SASEGT. CDR3 protein: CASSEDKAGTSYEQYF.

The J gene is TRBJ1-6, the V gene TRBV7-9. Germline V lookup: CDR1 SEHNR, CDR2 FQNEAQ (reference sequence). This CDR3 is 13 amino acids long. CDR3 loop: CASSSGSGSPLHF.

This chain joins TRBV2 and TRBJ2-2; TCRdb reports TRBD1, a call that lacks DNA to check it against. Germline V gene lookup returns CDR1 SNHLY and CDR2 FYNNEI. This CDR3 is built from 13 residues. The CDR3 protein is CAIQPQGAGELFF.

The chain has TRBV7-8 and TRBJ1-3; TCRdb gives TRBD1 as the D gene, but with no DNA this cannot be confirmed. Germline loops: CDR1 SGHVS, CDR2 FQNEAQ. The CDR3 covers 15 residues. The CDR3 loop reads CASRGGTGSGNTIYF.

This chain links TRBV5-6 with TRBJ1-4; TCRdb's D call of TRBD1 is untestable without DNA. The CDR3 loop spans 15 amino acids. Per germline, CDR1 SGHDT and CDR2 YYEEEE. CDR3 loop: CASSSPDIDNEKLFF.

The chain couples TRBV14 to TRBJ2-1; TCRdb calls TRBD1, which cannot be checked without DNA. CDR1 is SGHDN and CDR2 is FVKESK in the germline V gene. There are 19 residues in the CDR3. CDR3 region: CASSPDEVTGRRAYNEQFF.

The rearrangement joins TRBV20-1 to TRBJ2-3. Germline lookup yields CDR1 DFQATT and CDR2 SNEGSKA (reference sequence). This CDR3 has 12 amino acids. The CDR3 reads CSAATSDDTQYF.

This chain joins TRBV25-1 and TRBJ1-2. This CDR3 contains 12 residues. CDR1 MGHDK and CDR2 SYGVNS come from the germline V gene. The CDR3 sequence: CASSEYSKGYTF.

The genes are TRBV7-9 and TRBJ1-2; TCRdb's D gene call, TRBD1, goes unchecked for lack of DNA. This CDR3 has 13 residues. Germline-derived CDR1 and CDR2 are SEHNR and FQNEAQ (reference sequence). The CDR3 sequence is CASSAGSGDGYTF.

The chain couples TRBV6-4 to TRBJ2-2. This CDR3 region has 14 residues. CDR1 is MRHNA and CDR2 is SNTAGT in the germline V gene. CDR3 loop: CASSDSWATGELFF.

The gene calls are TRBV3-1 and TRBJ1-1; the TRBD1 assignment by TCRdb is unverifiable without DNA. This CDR3 has 14 residues. CDR1 is LGHDT, CDR2 YNNKEL, per germline (reference sequence). The CDR3 here is CASSPPDPRTEAFF.

V gene TRBV11-2 combines with J gene TRBJ2-2; the TCRdb D gene call, TRBD1, has no DNA to confirm it. The germline gives CDR1 SGHAT, CDR2 FQNNGV. This CDR3 comprises 14 residues. CDR3 region: CASSPGTGTGELFF.

J is TRBJ2-7 and V is TRBV3-1; TCRdb's D call of TRBD1 is untestable without DNA. CDR1 and CDR2 from the germline V gene are LGHDT and YNNKEL (reference sequence). The CDR3 is 15 residues long. CDR3 sequence: CASSQRLGALSEQYF.

This chain connects TRBV7-8 to TRBJ2-1. From germline, CDR1 is SGHVS and CDR2 FQNEAQ. This CDR3 has 13 amino acids. CDR3 loop: CASSLVPTNEQFF.

This chain links TRBV5-1 with TRBJ2-1. Germline V CDR1 and CDR2: SGHRS, YFSETQ. This CDR3 is built from 15 residues. This CDR3 reads CASSLAKGTYNEQFF.

This clonotype shows up as medium-sized (0.01 to 0.1%) by frequency. The chain employs TRBV7-6 and TRBJ2-5; TCRdb returns TRBD2, unconfirmable since there is no DNA. The CDR3 totals 15 residues. CDR1 SGHVS and CDR2 FNYEAQ come from the germline V gene. The CDR3 loop reads CASSPAMGGQETQYF.

The rearrangement links TRBV20-1 to TRBJ2-3. The CDR3 totals 15 residues. Germline CDR1 and CDR2: DFQATT and SNEGSKA (reference sequence). The CDR3: CSARRTWGLADTQYF.

This CDR3 is CASSLVPSYNEQFF. The chain uses TRBV28 and TRBJ2-1; TCRdb indicates TRBD1, and absent DNA this call remains unverified. The CDR3 has 14 residues. CDR1 is MDHEN and CDR2 is SYDVKM in the germline V gene.

The V and J genes are TRBV5-5 and TRBJ2-2; no DNA is available, so the TRBD1 call from TCRdb remains unchecked. This CDR3 comprises 15 residues. Germline V lookup: CDR1 SGHKS, CDR2 YYEKEE (reference sequence). The CDR3 spells CASSWTGKASGELFF.

The chain recombines TRBV19 with TRBJ2-7; TCRdb lists TRBD2, though no DNA is available to test this call. CDR1 and CDR2 (germline): LNHDA, SQIVND (reference sequence). The CDR3 length is 15 residues. The CDR3: CASSIEYGSGNEQYF.